The following is a T cell receptor beta chain sequence with its context. Germline V CDR1 and CDR2: MNHEY, SVGAGI. The CDR3 is made up of 12 amino acids. The ends were cut back, 2 bases at V and 7 bases at J, with 9 bases in the middle. Time point of the sample: pre-treatment sample, taken before nivolumab and TIL therapy. Patients were adults with stage 4 NSCLC. The data originate from a study of TIL therapy for anti-PD-1-resistant metastatic lung cancer. Overall study: Median patient age was 54, ranging roughly 38-75 years.

This was the immunoSEQ v3 assay. The method was immunoSEQ multiplex PCR; TCRdb's version includes in-frame clones alone and lacks a portion of them. In the table there are tens of thousands of clones, 65% to 90% of which are singletons. The source was blood, collected at baseline. This clonotype was sampled from a person aged 25-80 years with non-small cell lung cancer. V gene TRBV6-5 combines with J gene TRBJ2-7, with D hard to call. CDR3 DNA: TGTGCCAGCAGTTACCCCCCCGGGGAGCAGTACTTC. Translated, it gives CASSYPPGEQYF.